The TCR beta chain under discussion was sequenced for a study of OX40 agonist ivuxolimab in advanced cancers. Sequencing was performed with immunoSEQ multiplex PCR; in TCRdb, only in-frame clones are kept and a portion is missing. This table has approximately 47,000 clones, about 90% appearing once. V was cut by 1 base and J by 7 bases, with 16 bases left in between. Germline V CDR1 and CDR2: SGHVS, FNYEAQ. The CDR3 has 15 amino acids. This receptor was identified in an adult with an advanced solid tumor such as melanoma, head and neck, liver or kidney cancer. The V call is TRBV7-6, the J call TRBJ1-1; possibly TRBD1 for D (5 bases). The source was CD4+ or CD8+ T cells sorted from blood, collected in a trial of the OX40 agonist ivuxolimab. The CDR3 DNA reads as TGTGCCAGCAGCTTAGACCCAGCGGCGGGGGGTGAAGCTTTCTTT. This encodes CASSLDPAAGGEAFF.